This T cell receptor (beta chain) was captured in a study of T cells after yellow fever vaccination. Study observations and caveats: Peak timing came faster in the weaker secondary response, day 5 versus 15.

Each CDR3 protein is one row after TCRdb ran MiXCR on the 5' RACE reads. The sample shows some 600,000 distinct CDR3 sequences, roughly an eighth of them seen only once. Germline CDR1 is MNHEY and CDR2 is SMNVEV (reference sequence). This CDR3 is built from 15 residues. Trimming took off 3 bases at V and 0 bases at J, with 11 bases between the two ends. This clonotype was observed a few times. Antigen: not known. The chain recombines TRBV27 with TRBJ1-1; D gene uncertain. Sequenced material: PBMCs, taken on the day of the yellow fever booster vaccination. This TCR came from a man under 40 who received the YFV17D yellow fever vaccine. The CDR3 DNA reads TGTGCCAGCAGTTTGGGCGGCCCCATGAACACTGAAGCTTTCTTT. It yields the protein CASSLGGPMNTEAFF.